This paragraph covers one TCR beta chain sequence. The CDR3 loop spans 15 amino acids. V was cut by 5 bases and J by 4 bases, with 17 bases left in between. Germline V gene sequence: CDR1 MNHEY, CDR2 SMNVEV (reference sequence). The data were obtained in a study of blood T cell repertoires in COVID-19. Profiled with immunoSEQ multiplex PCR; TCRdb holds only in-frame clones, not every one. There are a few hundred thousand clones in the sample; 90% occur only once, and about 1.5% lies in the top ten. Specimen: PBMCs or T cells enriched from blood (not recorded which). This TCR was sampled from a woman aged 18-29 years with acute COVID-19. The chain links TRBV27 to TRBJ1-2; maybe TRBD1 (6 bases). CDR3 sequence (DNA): TGTGCCAGCAGTCCCGAGGCAGGGGCTTTCTATGGCTACACCTTC. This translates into CASSPEAGAFYGYTF.